This is a list of T cell receptor beta chains from one sample in a study of cytomegalovirus exposure and HLA in healthy donors. Libraries were prepared by immunoSEQ multiplex PCR; TCRdb keeps only in-frame clonotypes and omits some of them. The table lists approximately 150,000 clones, approximately 88% of them singletons, with 3.3% in the top ten. The sample consisted of PBMCs. All receptors come from a woman between 18 and 30 years old in good health and CMV-seropositive. Both conserved end residues are part of each CDR3. Each record gives: J gene, D gene, clone size, V gene, CDR3 DNA, CDR3 protein. A D gene is named only where the DNA matches it firmly. Not every row has a clone size; where given, it reads once, few, many or a size class.

J gene: TRBJ2-7; D gene: TRBD1; clone size: NA; V gene: TRBV30; CDR3 DNA: TGTGCCTGGAGTGTAGGGGGCCACTACGAGCAGTACTTC; CDR3 protein: CAWSVGGHYEQYF
J gene: TRBJ1-3; D gene: NA; clone size: NA; V gene: TRBV4-1; CDR3 DNA: TGCGCCAGCAGCCGGGAGGGTGCACTCTCTGGAAACACCATATATTTT; CDR3 protein: CASSREGALSGNTIYF
J gene: TRBJ2-7; D gene: TRBD1; clone size: NA; V gene: TRBV15; CDR3 DNA: TGTGCCACCAGCAGAGCCCAGGGGGCCTCCTACGAGCAGTACTTC; CDR3 protein: CATSRAQGASYEQYF
J gene: TRBJ2-3; D gene: TRBD2; clone size: once; V gene: TRBV4-2; CDR3 DNA: TGTGCCAGCAGCCCGAGACGTGGGGCGGGAGATAAGGATACGCAGTATTTT; CDR3 protein: CASSPRRGAGDKDTQYF
J gene: TRBJ2-2; D gene: NA; clone size: once; V gene: TRBV5-6; CDR3 DNA: TGTGCCAGCAGCTTGTCTGAGGTCGGGGAGCTGTTTTTT; CDR3 protein: CASSLSEVGELFF
J gene: TRBJ2-5; D gene: TRBD2; clone size: NA; V gene: TRBV5-1; CDR3 DNA: TGCGCCAGCAGCTTGGCGTCGGGAGGGACCCAGTACTTC; CDR3 protein: CASSLASGGTQYF
J gene: TRBJ2-1; D gene: NA; clone size: NA; V gene: TRBV7-9; CDR3 DNA: TGTGCCAGCAGCTTGGAAGCCGGCGGAAACAATGAGCAGTTCTTC; CDR3 protein: CASSLEAGGNNEQFF
J gene: TRBJ2-1; D gene: NA; clone size: once; V gene: TRBV28; CDR3 DNA: TGTGCCAGCAGTTTCAGGGGCTCCTACAATGAGCAGTTCTTC; CDR3 protein: CASSFRGSYNEQFF
J gene: TRBJ1-1; D gene: TRBD1; clone size: NA; V gene: TRBV18; CDR3 DNA: TGTGCCAGCTCATCCGACAGGGGTGAAGCTTTCTTT; CDR3 protein: CASSSDRGEAFF
J gene: TRBJ2-2; D gene: NA; clone size: NA; V gene: TRBV20-1; CDR3 DNA: TGCAGTGCCCAGAACACCGGGGAGCTGTTTTTT; CDR3 protein: CSAQNTGELFF
J gene: TRBJ2-7; D gene: NA; clone size: NA; V gene: TRBV29-1; CDR3 DNA: TGCAGCGTTCTGAGAGGTTCTATGAGCGAGCAGTACTTC; CDR3 protein: CSVLRGSMSEQYF
J gene: TRBJ2-2; D gene: NA; clone size: NA; V gene: TRBV5-6; CDR3 DNA: TGTGCCAGCAGCTTGTTCGGGAGGAACACCGGGGAGCTGTTTTTT; CDR3 protein: CASSLFGRNTGELFF
J gene: TRBJ2-7; D gene: NA; clone size: NA; V gene: TRBV9; CDR3 DNA: TGTGCCAGCAGCCCTTCATGGACTGTCTACGAGCAGTACTTC; CDR3 protein: CASSPSWTVYEQYF
J gene: TRBJ2-2; D gene: TRBD1; clone size: NA; V gene: TRBV11-2; CDR3 DNA: TGTGCCAGCAGCACGACAGGGGCCACCGGGGAGCTGTTTTTT; CDR3 protein: CASSTTGATGELFF
J gene: TRBJ2-1; D gene: NA; clone size: NA; V gene: TRBV6-5; CDR3 DNA: TGTGCCAGCAGTTACGGGGCGGGATCCTACAATGAGCAGTTCTTC; CDR3 protein: CASSYGAGSYNEQFF
J gene: TRBJ2-7; D gene: TRBD2; clone size: once; V gene: TRBV5-4; CDR3 DNA: TGTGCCAGCAGCTTGCGCGGGAGTGCCTCCTACGAGCAGTACTTC; CDR3 protein: CASSLRGSASYEQYF
J gene: TRBJ2-5; D gene: NA; clone size: NA; V gene: TRBV11-2; CDR3 DNA: TGTGCCAGCAGCCCCAGGTACCAAGAGACCCAGTACTTC; CDR3 protein: CASSPRYQETQYF
J gene: TRBJ2-1; D gene: TRBD2; clone size: NA; V gene: TRBV9; CDR3 DNA: TGTGCCAGCAGCGTAGGGGCTAGCGGGACCTACAATGAGCAGTTCTTC; CDR3 protein: CASSVGASGTYNEQFF
J gene: TRBJ1-1; D gene: NA; clone size: NA; V gene: TRBV6-5; CDR3 DNA: TGTGCCAGCAGTTACACCGACAGTGCACATAACACTGAAGCTTTCTTT; CDR3 protein: CASSYTDSAHNTEAFF
J gene: TRBJ2-6; D gene: TRBD2; clone size: NA; V gene: TRBV5-4; CDR3 DNA: TGTGCCAGCAGCTTAGCGGGAGGGTCTGGGGCCAACGTCCTGACTTTC; CDR3 protein: CASSLAGGSGANVLTF
J gene: TRBJ2-5; D gene: TRBD2; clone size: once; V gene: TRBV5-6; CDR3 DNA: TGTGCCAGCAGCTTCATAGCGGGGGAGACCCAGTACTTC; CDR3 protein: CASSFIAGETQYF
J gene: TRBJ2-1; D gene: TRBD2; clone size: NA; V gene: TRBV5-1; CDR3 DNA: TGCGCCAGCAGCCCGGGGGGGGGACCCGGAGGAAAGAATGAGCAGTTCTTC; CDR3 protein: CASSPGGGPGGKNEQFF
J gene: TRBJ2-1; D gene: TRBD2; clone size: NA; V gene: TRBV2; CDR3 DNA: TGTGCCAGCAGTGGTACTAGCGGGGTATCCTACAATGAGCAGTTCTTC; CDR3 protein: CASSGTSGVSYNEQFF
J gene: TRBJ2-7; D gene: TRBD1; clone size: NA; V gene: TRBV28; CDR3 DNA: TGTGCCAGCAGTTTCTTTGACAGGGCCTACGAGCAGTACTTC; CDR3 protein: CASSFFDRAYEQYF
J gene: TRBJ2-7; D gene: NA; clone size: NA; V gene: TRBV28; CDR3 DNA: TGTGCCAGCAGTTTACAGGGTTGGGTCGAGCAGTACTTC; CDR3 protein: CASSLQGWVEQYF
J gene: TRBJ1-2; D gene: TRBD1; clone size: NA; V gene: TRBV5-1; CDR3 DNA: TGCGCCAGCAGCTTGGCCACAGGGGGCGCGCGGGGCTACACCTTC; CDR3 protein: CASSLATGGARGYTF
J gene: TRBJ1-1; D gene: NA; clone size: NA; V gene: TRBV30; CDR3 DNA: TGTGCCTGGGGGGCAGTCATGAACACTGAAGCTTTCTTT; CDR3 protein: CAWGAVMNTEAFF
J gene: TRBJ2-5; D gene: TRBD2; clone size: once; V gene: TRBV27; CDR3 DNA: TGTGCCAGCAGTTTGGCGGGGGGGGCAGGAGAGACCCAGTACTTC; CDR3 protein: CASSLAGGAGETQYF
J gene: TRBJ2-7; D gene: NA; clone size: NA; V gene: TRBV30; CDR3 DNA: TGTGCCGGGGCACAGTTCTCCTACGAGCAGTACTTC; CDR3 protein: CAGAQFSYEQYF
J gene: TRBJ2-5; D gene: NA; clone size: NA; V gene: TRBV15; CDR3 DNA: TGTGCCACCAGCAGACTTGGAGAAGAGACCCAGTACTTC; CDR3 protein: CATSRLGEETQYF
J gene: TRBJ2-7; D gene: TRBD2; clone size: NA; V gene: TRBV5-4; CDR3 DNA: TGTGCCAGCAGCCCGGCCGCGGGAGGCTCCTACGAGCAGTACTTC; CDR3 protein: CASSPAAGGSYEQYF
J gene: TRBJ2-2; D gene: TRBD2; clone size: NA; V gene: TRBV30; CDR3 DNA: TGTGCCTGGAGCCTAGGACTAGCGGGAAATTCCTTCGGGGAGCTGTTTTTT; CDR3 protein: CAWSLGLAGNSFGELFF
J gene: TRBJ1-1; D gene: NA; clone size: NA; V gene: TRBV27; CDR3 DNA: TGTGCCAGCAGACCGGGACTAATGAACACTGAAGCTTTCTTT; CDR3 protein: CASRPGLMNTEAFF
J gene: TRBJ1-1; D gene: NA; clone size: NA; V gene: TRBV30; CDR3 DNA: TGTGCCTGGAGAACAGACATGAACACTGAAGCTTTCTTT; CDR3 protein: CAWRTDMNTEAFF